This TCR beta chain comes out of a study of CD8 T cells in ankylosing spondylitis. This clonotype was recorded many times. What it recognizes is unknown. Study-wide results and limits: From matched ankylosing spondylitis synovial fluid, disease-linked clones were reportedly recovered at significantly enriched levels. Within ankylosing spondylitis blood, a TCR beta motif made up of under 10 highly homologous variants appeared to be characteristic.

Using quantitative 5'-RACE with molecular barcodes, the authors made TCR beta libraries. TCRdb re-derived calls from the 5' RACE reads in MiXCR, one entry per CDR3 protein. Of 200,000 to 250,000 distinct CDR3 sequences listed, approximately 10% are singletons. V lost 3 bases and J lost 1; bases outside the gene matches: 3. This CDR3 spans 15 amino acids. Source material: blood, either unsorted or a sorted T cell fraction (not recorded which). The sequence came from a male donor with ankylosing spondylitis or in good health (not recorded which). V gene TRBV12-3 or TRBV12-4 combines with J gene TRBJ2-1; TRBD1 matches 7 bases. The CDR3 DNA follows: TGTGCCAGCAGTTTCAACAGGGGATCCTACAATGAGCAGTTCTTC. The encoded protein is CASSFNRGSYNEQFF.